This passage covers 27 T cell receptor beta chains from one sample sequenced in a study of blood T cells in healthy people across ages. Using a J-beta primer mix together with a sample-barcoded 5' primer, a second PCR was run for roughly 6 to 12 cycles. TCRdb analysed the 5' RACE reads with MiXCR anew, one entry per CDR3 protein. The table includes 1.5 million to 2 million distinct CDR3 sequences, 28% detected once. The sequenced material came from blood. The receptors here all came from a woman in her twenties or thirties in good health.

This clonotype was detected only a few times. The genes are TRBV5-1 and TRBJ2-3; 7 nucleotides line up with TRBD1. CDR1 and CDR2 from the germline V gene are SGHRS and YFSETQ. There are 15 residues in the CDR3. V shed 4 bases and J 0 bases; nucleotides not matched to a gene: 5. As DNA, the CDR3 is TGCGCCAGCAGCAAGGGACAGCCTAGCACAGATACGCAGTATTTT. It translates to CASSKGQPSTDTQYF.

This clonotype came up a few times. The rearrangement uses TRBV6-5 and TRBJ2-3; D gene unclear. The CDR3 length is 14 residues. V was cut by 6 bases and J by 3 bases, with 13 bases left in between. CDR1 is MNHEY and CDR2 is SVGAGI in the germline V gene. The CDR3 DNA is TGTGCCAGCAGCTACCGCTCCTTTACAGATACGCAGTATTTT. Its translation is CASSYRSFTDTQYF.

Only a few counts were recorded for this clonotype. The CDR3 sequence is CASSESTGDTEAFF. The CDR3, as DNA: TGCGCCAGCAGTGAGTCGACGGGGGACACTGAAGCTTTCTTT. The V and J genes are TRBV10-2 and TRBJ1-1; D might be TRBD1 (5 bases). The germline V and J ends were trimmed by 0 bases and 3 bases, with 8 bases remaining between them. CDR3 size: 14 residues. The germline CDR1 and CDR2 sequences are WSHSY and SAAADI.

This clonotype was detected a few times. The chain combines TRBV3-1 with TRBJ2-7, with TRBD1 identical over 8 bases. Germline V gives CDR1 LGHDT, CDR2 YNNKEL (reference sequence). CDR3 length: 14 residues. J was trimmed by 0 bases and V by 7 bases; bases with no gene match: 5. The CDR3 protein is CASTNRGTSYEQYF. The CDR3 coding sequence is TGTGCCAGCACCAACAGGGGGACCTCCTACGAGCAGTACTTC.

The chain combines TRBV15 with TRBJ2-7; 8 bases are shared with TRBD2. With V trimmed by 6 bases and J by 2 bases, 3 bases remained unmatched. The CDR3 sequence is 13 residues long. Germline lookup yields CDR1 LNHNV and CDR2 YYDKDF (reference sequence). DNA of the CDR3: TGTGCCACCAGTTTCGGGGGGGCCTACGAGCAGTACTTC. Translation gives CATSFGGAYEQYF.

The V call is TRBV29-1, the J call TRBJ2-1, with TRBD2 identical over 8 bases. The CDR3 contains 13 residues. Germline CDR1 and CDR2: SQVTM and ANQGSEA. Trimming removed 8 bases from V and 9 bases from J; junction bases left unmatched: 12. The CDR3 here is CSFSSGLHVEQFF. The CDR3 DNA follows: TGCAGCTTCTCTAGCGGGCTACATGTTGAGCAGTTCTTC.

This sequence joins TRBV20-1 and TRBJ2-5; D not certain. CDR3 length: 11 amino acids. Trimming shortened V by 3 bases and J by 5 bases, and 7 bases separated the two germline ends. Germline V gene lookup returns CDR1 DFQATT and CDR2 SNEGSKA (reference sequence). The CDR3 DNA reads TGCAGTGCTAGCCCTGGGGAGACCCAGTACTTC. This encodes CSASPGETQYF.

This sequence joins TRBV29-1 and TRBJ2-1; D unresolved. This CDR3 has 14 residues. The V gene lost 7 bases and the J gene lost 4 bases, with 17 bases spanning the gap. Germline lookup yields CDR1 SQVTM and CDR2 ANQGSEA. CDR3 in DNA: TGCAGCGCCAGCTGGAACCCCGGGTACAATGAGCAGTTCTTC. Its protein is CSASWNPGYNEQFF.

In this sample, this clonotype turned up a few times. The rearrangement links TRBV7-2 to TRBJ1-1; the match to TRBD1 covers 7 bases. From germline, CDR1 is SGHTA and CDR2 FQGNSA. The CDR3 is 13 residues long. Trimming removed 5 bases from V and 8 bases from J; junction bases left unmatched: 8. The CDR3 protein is CASSRNRGLEAFF. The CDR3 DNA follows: TGTGCCAGCAGCCGGAACAGGGGACTCGAAGCTTTCTTT.

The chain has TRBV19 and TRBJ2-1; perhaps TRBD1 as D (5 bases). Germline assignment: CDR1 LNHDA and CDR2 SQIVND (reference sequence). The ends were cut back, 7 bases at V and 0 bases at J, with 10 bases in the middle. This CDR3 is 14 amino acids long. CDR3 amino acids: CASKQVSSYNEQFF. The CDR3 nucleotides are TGTGCCAGTAAACAGGTGAGCTCCTACAATGAGCAGTTCTTC.

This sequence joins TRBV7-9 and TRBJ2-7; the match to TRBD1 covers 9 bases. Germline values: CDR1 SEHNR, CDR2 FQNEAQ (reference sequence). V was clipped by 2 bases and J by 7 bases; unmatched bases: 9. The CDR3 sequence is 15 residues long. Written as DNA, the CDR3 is TGTGCCAGCAGCTTATCGACAGGGGGAAAAGGTGAGCAGTACTTC. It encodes CASSLSTGGKGEQYF. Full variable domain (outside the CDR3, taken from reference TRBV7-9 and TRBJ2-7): DTGVSQNPRHKITKRGQNVTFRCDPISEHNRLYWYRQTLGQGPEFLTYFQNEAQLEKSRLLSDRFSAERPKGSFSTLEIQRTEQGDSAMYLCASSLSTGGKGEQYFGPGTRLTVT.

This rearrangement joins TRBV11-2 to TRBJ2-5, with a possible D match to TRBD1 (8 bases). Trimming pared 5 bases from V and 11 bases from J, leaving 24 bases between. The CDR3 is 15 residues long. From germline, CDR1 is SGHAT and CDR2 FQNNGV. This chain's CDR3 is CASSNDRGREATQYF. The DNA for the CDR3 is TGTGCCAGCAGCAACGACAGGGGACGGGAGGCGACGCAGTACTTC.

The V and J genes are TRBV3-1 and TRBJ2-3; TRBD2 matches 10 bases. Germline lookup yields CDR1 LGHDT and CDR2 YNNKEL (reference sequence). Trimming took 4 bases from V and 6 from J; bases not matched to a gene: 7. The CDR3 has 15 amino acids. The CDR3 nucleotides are TGTGCCAGCAGCCCCTTCCTAGCGGGAGCCGATACGCAGTATTTT. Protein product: CASSPFLAGADTQYF.

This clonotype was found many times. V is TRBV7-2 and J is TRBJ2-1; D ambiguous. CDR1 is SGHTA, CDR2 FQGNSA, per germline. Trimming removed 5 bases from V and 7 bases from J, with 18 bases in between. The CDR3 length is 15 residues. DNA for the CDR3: TGTGCCAGCAGCGCCGCCCCTGCATCCCTAAATGAGCAGTTCTTC. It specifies CASSAAPASLNEQFF.

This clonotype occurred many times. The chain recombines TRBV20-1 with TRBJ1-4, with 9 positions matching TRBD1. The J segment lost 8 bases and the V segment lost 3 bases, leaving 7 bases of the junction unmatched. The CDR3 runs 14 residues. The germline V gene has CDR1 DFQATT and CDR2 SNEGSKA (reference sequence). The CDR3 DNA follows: TGCAGTGCTAGCCCCGGGACAGGGTTGGAAAAACTGTTTTTT. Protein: CSASPGTGLEKLFF.

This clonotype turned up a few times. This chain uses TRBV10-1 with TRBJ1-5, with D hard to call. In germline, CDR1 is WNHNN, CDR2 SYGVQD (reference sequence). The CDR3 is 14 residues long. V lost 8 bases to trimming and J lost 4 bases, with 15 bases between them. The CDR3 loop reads CASCPRVGNQPQHF. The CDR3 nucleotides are TGCGCCAGCTGCCCTCGAGTTGGGAATCAGCCCCAGCATTTT.

The CDR3: CASSPGWEIDTQYF. The CDR3 DNA sequence: TGCGCCAGCAGCCCGGGGTGGGAAATAGATACGCAGTATTTT. The chain combines TRBV5-1 with TRBJ2-3; weak D call: TRBD2 (5 bases). The CDR3 has 14 amino acids. The germline CDR1 and CDR2 sequences are SGHRS and YFSETQ. V was clipped by 4 bases and J by 5 bases, with 14 bases between them. The full variable domain, rest sourced from reference TRBV5-1 and TRBJ2-3, is KAGVTQTPRYLIKTRGQQVTLSCSPISGHRSVSWYQQTPGQGLQFLFEYFSETQRNKGNFPGRFSGRQFSNSRSEMNVSTLELGDSALYLCASSPGWEIDTQYFGPGTRLTVL.

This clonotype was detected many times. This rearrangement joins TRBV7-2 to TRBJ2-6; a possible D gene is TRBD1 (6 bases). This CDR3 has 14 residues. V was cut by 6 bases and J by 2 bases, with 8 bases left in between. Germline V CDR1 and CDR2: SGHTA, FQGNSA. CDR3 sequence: CASRKGAGANVLTF. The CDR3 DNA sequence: TGTGCCAGCAGAAAGGGGGCTGGGGCCAACGTCCTGACTTTC.

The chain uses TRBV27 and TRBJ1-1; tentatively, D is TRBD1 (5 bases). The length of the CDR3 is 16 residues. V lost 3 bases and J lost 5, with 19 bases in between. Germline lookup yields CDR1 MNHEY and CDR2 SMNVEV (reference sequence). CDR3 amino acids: CASSLAGHRGFTEAFF. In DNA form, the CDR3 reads TGTGCCAGCAGTTTGGCCGGACACCGGGGTTTTACTGAAGCTTTCTTT.

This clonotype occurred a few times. The CDR3 region has the DNA TGTGCCAGCAGCGTTGACAATAATAGCAATCAGCCCCAGCATTTT. It yields the protein CASSVDNNSNQPQHF. V usage is TRBV5-5 and J usage is TRBJ1-5, with no clear D. CDR3 length equals 15 residues. Germline values: CDR1 SGHKS, CDR2 YYEKEE (reference sequence). With 4 bases removed from V and 0 bases from J, the gap between germline ends came to 11 bases.

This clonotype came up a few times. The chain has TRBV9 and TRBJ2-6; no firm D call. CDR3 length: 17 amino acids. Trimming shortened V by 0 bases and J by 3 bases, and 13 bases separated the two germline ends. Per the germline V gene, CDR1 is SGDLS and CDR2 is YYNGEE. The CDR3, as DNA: TGTGCCAGCAGCGTAGCTACGGCAGGTGGTGGGGCCAACGTCCTGACTTTC. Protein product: CASSVATAGGGANVLTF.

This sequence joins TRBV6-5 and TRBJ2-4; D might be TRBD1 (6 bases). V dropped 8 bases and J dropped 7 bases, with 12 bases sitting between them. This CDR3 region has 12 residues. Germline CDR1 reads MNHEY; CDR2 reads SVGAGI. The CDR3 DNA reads TGTGCCAGCGGGTTCCAGGGGAACATTCAGTACTTC. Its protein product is CASGFQGNIQYF.

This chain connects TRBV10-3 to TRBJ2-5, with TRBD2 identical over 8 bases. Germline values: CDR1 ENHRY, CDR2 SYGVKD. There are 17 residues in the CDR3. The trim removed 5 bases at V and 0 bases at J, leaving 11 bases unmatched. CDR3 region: CAISQGASGPYQETQYF. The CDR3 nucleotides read TGTGCCATCAGTCAAGGGGCTAGCGGGCCCTACCAAGAGACCCAGTACTTC.

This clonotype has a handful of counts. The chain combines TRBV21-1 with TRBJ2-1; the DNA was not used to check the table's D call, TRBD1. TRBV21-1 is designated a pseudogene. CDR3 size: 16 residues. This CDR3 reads CASSKGAGTVHNEQFF. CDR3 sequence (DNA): TGTGCCAGCAGCAAGGGGGCAGGGACTGTCCACAATGAGCAGTTCTTC.

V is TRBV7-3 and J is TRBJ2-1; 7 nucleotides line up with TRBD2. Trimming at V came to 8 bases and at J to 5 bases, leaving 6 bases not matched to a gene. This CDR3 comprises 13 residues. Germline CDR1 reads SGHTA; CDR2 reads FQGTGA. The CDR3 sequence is CASQSGDHNEQFF. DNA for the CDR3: TGTGCCAGCCAAAGCGGGGACCACAATGAGCAGTTCTTC.

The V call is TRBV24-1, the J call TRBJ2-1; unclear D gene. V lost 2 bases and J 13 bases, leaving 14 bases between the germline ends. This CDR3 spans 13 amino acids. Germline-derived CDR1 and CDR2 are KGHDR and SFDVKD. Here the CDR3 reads CATSDSAVGSQFF. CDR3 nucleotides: TGTGCCACCAGTGATTCCGCGGTTGGGTCCCAGTTCTTC.

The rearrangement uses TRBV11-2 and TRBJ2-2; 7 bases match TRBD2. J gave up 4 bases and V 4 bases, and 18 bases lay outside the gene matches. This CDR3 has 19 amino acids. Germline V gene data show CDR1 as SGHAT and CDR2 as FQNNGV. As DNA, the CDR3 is TGTGCCAGCAGCTCATCTAGCGGACAACACCCACGGGGCACCGGGGAGCTGTTTTTT. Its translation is CASSSSSGQHPRGTGELFF.